This T cell receptor (beta chain) was captured by sequencing in a study of CD8 T cells in Susac syndrome. Overall study results and limits: The authors acknowledged that the study's TCR sequencing and HLA analysis involved relatively few individuals.

Germline-derived CDR1 and CDR2 are LNHDA and SQIVND (reference sequence). The length of the CDR3 is 15 residues. J was trimmed by 5 bases and V by 1 base; bases with no gene match: 8. About 0.45 to 1 ug RNA was reverse transcribed with random hexamers. By means of immunoSEQ multiplex PCR, TCR beta CDR3 spanning 54 Vbeta and 13 Jbeta underwent amplification. TCRdb fed the immunoSEQ multiplex PCR reads into MiXCR, producing one record per CDR3 protein. Found here are some 150,000 distinct CDR3 sequences, nearly 97% of them singletons; the top ten hold approximately 0.15%. On this clonotype: Its antigen is as yet unknown.

The study sequenced TCR beta in blood CD8+ and CD4+ T cells. In contrast to the negatively isolated CD8+ and CD4+ T cells, TEMRA cells were FACS-enriched. The chain is built from TRBV19 and TRBJ2-7; TRBD1 matches 7 bases. This TCR was recovered from a human donor with multiple sclerosis. The sequenced sample was CD8+ T cells from PBMCs. CDR3: CASSIGTGTLDEQYF. The DNA for the CDR3 is TGTGCCAGTAGTATAGGGACAGGTACTTTGGACGAGCAGTACTTC.